The present T cell receptor beta chain was sequenced within a study of T cells in Graves' hyperthyroidism and ophthalmopathy. This CDR3 spans 19 amino acids. Per germline, CDR1 KGHDR and CDR2 SFDVKD. V shed 10 bases and J 3 bases; nucleotides not matched to a gene: 19. RNA transcripts served as the template for amplifying TCR beta CDR3 regions. The primer set for the first-round RT-PCR of the TCR CDR3 was HTBI. TCRdb used MiXCR to reprocess the multiplex PCR reads, holding one entry per CDR3 protein. Seen here are 300,000 to 400,000 distinct CDR3 sequences, roughly 13% observed once, and the top ten hold 8% to 13%. This clonotype was seen at least ten times.

The sequence came from a woman aged 55-69 years with Graves' hyperthyroidism. The V call is TRBV24-1, the J call TRBJ1-5; 11 bases agree with TRBD1. Sample: blood. As DNA, the CDR3 is TGTGCCACGCAACCCGGGTGGACAGGGGGCTCCGCGGCCAATCAGCCCCAGCATTTT. Translating gives CATQPGWTGGSAANQPQHF.